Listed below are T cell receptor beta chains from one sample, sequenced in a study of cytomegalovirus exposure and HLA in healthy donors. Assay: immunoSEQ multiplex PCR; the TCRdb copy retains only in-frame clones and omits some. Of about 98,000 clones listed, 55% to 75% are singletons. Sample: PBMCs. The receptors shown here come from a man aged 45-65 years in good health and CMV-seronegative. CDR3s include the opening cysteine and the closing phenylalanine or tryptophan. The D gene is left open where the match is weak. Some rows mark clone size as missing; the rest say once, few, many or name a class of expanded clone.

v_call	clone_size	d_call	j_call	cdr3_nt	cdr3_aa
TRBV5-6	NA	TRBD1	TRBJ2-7	TGTGCCAGCAGCTTGTACGGGACCGGGACAGGGTTCTTCGAGCAGTACTTC	CASSLYGTGTGFFEQYF
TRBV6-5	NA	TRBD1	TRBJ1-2	TGTGCCAGCAGGGGGACAGGGCTGTTTAACTATGGCTACACCTTC	CASRGTGLFNYGYTF
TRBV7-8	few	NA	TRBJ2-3	TGTGCCAGCAGCTTCCACAGGGTCACAGATACGCAGTATTTT	CASSFHRVTDTQYF
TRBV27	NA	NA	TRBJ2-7	TGTGCCAGCAGCCAAAGGGGGGGGTACGAGCAGTACTTC	CASSQRGGYEQYF
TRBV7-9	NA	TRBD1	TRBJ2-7	TGTGCCAGCAGCTTGGGGACAGGGGCCTACGAGCAGTACTTC	CASSLGTGAYEQYF
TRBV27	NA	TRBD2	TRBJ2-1	TGTGCCAGCAGAGGACTAGCGGGGTGGGAGGAGCAGTTCTTC	CASRGLAGWEEQFF
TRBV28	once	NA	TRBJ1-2	TGTGCCAGCAGTTTAAGTCAGGGCGGCCCCTACTATGACTACACCTTC	CASSLSQGGPYYDYTF
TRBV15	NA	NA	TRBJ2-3	TGTGCCACCAGCAGAACTAGGCCAGATACGCAGTATTTT	CATSRTRPDTQYF
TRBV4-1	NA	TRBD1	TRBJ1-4	TGCGCCAGCAGCCCGAATCCCGGGACAGGGGGATTGATCGAAAAACTGTTTTTT	CASSPNPGTGGLIEKLFF
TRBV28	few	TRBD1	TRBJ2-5	TGTGCCAGCAGTCCGAGGGTCCATAGGGGGCGGTGGGAGACCCAGTACTTC	CASSPRVHRGRWETQYF
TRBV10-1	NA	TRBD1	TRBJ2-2	TGCGCCAGCCGGGACAGGGATTCGTCCGGGGAGCTGTTTTTT	CASRDRDSSGELFF
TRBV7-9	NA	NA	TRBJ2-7	TGTGCCAGCAGCTTCGGGGTCTCCTACGAGCAGTACTTC	CASSFGVSYEQYF
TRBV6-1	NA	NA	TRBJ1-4	TGTGCCAGCAGCCAGGGTTATGCAACTAATGAAAAACTGTTTTTT	CASSQGYATNEKLFF
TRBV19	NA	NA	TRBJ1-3	TGTGCCAGTACTGTTATCCGGGGCTCTGGAAACACCATATATTTT	CASTVIRGSGNTIYF
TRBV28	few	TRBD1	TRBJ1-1	TGTGCCAGCAGTCAGGGACAGGGTTATACTGAAGCTTTCTTT	CASSQGQGYTEAFF
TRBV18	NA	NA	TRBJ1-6	TGTGCCAGCTCACCACCGAAGGGGTCTTATAATTCACCCCTCCACTTT	CASSPPKGSYNSPLHF
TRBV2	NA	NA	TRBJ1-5	TGTGCCAGCAGGGCTGCCAGCAATCAGCCCCAGCATTTT	CASRAASNQPQHF
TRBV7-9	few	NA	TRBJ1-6	TGTGCCAGCAGCTCAGGGCCGGGTAATTCACCCCTCCACTTT	CASSSGPGNSPLHF
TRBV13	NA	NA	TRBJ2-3	TGTGCCAGCAGCTCTAAAGAGCTCACAGATACGCAGTATTTT	CASSSKELTDTQYF
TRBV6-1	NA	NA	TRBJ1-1	TGTGCCAGCGGTGAACAGGCCAAAGCTTTCTTT	CASGEQAKAFF
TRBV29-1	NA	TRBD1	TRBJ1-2	TGCAGCGTTGAGAATCCCCGGGACAGGGGACCCTATGGCTACACCTTC	CSVENPRDRGPYGYTF
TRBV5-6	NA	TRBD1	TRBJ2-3	TGTGCCAGCAGCTTCTGGACAGGGTGGGGAGATACGCAGTATTTT	CASSFWTGWGDTQYF
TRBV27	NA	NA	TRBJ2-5	TGTGCCAGCAGCACAGCTCTCCAAGAGACCCAGTACTTC	CASSTALQETQYF
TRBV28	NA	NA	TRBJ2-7	TGTGCCAGCAGTATACAGGGTTGGGGCTACGAGCAGTACTTC	CASSIQGWGYEQYF
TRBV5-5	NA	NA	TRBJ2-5	TGTGCCAGCAATCGGGGTACCGCCCAGTACTTC	CASNRGTAQYF
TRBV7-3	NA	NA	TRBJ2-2	TGTGCCAGCAGCCTGAGGACAGCGGGACTCCACACCGGGGAGCTGTTTTTT	CASSLRTAGLHTGELFF
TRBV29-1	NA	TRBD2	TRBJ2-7	TGCAGCGTTGCGCTGGGACTAGCGGGGCTTGGGCAGTACTTC	CSVALGLAGLGQYF
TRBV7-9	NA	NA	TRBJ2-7	TGTGCCAGCAGCTTACTCGTAGCAGGGAAGGACGAGCAGTACTTC	CASSLLVAGKDEQYF
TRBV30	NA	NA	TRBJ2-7	TGTGCCTGGAGTGTCAATCGGGAACCCTACGAGCAGTACTTC	CAWSVNREPYEQYF
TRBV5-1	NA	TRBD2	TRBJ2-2	TGCGCCAGCAGCCCCCCGACCGGGAGGGTTACCGGGGAGCTGTTTTTT	CASSPPTGRVTGELFF
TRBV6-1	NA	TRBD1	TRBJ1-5	TGTGCCAGCAAAAGGGACAGGGATTTAAATCAGCCCCAGCATTTT	CASKRDRDLNQPQHF
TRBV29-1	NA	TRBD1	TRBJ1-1	TGCAGCGTTGACAGGGGGTTGGGCACTGAAGCTTTCTTT	CSVDRGLGTEAFF
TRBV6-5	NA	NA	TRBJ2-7	TGTGCCAGCAGTTACTCCGGAGGAACCTACGAGCAGTACTTC	CASSYSGGTYEQYF
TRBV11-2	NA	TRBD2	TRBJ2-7	TGTGCCAGCAGCTTAACTAGCGGGACCACCTACGAGCAGTACTTC	CASSLTSGTTYEQYF
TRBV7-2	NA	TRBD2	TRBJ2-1	TGTGCCAGCAGCCCAAGCGGGGTTGGCGGGAGAACCAATGAGCAGTTCTTC	CASSPSGVGGRTNEQFF
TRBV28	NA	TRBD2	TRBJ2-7	TGTGCCAGCAGTTTATGGAGTCGGGGGGTAGTCTCCTACGAGCAGTACTTC	CASSLWSRGVVSYEQYF
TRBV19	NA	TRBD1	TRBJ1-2	TGTGCCAGTAGTCCGGGACAGGTACCTAACTATGGCTACACCTTC	CASSPGQVPNYGYTF
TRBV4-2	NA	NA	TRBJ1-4	TGTGCCAGCAGCCAAGCTGGGAGTACTAATGAAAAACTGTTTTTT	CASSQAGSTNEKLFF
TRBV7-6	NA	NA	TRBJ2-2	TGTGCCAGCAGCTTATCTGGTGGTGGAGGAACCGGGGAGCTGTTTTTT	CASSLSGGGGTGELFF
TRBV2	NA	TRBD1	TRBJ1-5	TGTGCCAGCATGGGACAGGGTGGTCAGCCCCAGCATTTT	CASMGQGGQPQHF